Described below is a single T cell receptor beta chain sequence and its context. The source of the sample is a study of control samples from healthy donors and cancer patients. Trimming removed 4 bases from V and 8 bases from J; junction bases left unmatched: 2. This CDR3 contains 13 residues. Germline V CDR1 and CDR2: MRHNA, SNTAGT. Sequencing was performed with immunoSEQ multiplex PCR; in TCRdb, only in-frame clones are kept and a portion is missing. The sample shows 100,000 or so clones, approximately 90% of them seen only once. The specimen sequenced was blood. V gene TRBV6-4 combines with J gene TRBJ1-2; TRBD1 agrees at 12 bases. This receptor was identified in a woman in her late teens or twenties in good health. Here the CDR3 DNA reads TGTGCCAGCAGTGGGGACAGGGGGCTCGGCTACACCTTC. Translated: CASSGDRGLGYTF.